This T cell receptor (beta chain) derives from a study of tumor-infiltrating lymphocytes in primary liver carcinoma (dated 2017 in TCRdb). Study-level background: The five patients, three men and two women aged 30 to 69 years, had hepatocellular carcinoma (four) or combined HCC and intrahepatic cholangiocarcinoma (one). The five patients had tumors of stage T1-T3 N0M0, with maximum diameters ranging from about 4.2 to 11 cm. Each sample produced about 3.5 to 7.13 million productive TCRbeta reads, and read depth showed no significant difference between tissue types. For each liver tumor, the study sampled five regions along with adjacent normal tissue and blood, and applied TCRbeta repertoire sequencing, expression microarrays and whole-exome sequencing. A total of some 35 specimens from 5 patients went through TCRbeta repertoire sequencing, namely 25 tumor regions, 5 adjacent noncancerous liver tissues and 5 peripheral blood samples. Repertoires from technical replicates were highly reproducible, with mean shared-clone rates around 0.89 and correlation coefficients above 0.95. Overall study outcomes, separate from this receptor: Repertoire overlap was found to be higher between tumor regions (mean about 35%) than between tumor-adjacent (about 17%) or tumor-blood (about 14%) pairs, consistent with antigen-driven expansion. Only the TCR beta chain was sequenced, which likely underestimates true repertoire diversity because unpaired alpha chains were not captured. Because the samples were bulk and unsorted, CD4+ and CD8+ T cell repertoires could not be compared. The top 250 clones accounted for a significantly greater share of the repertoire in tumors than in blood (p = 0.039). The study included only five or six patients, and the authors note findings should be validated in a larger study.

Starting from about 550 ng total RNA, TCRbeta-specific cDNA was produced by reverse transcription with a constant-region primer and ProtoScript II reverse transcriptase. The TCRbeta libraries were prepared through three rounds of nested multiplex PCR following a slightly modified ARM-PCR procedure. The first two PCR rounds used multiplex TRBV1-TRBV30 forward primers with a Cbeta reverse primer, each for roughly 10 cycles. Sample barcodes and Illumina adapters were added in a final 25-cycle PCR using Deep VentR polymerase. Before sequencing, amplicons of 200-500 bp were gel-purified using a QIAquick gel extraction kit. TCRbeta amplicons were sequenced on an Illumina HiSeq 2500 with 250-bp paired-end reads. The authors' pipeline ran thus. Trimmomatic v0.33 was used to quality-trim the reads, and FLASH v1.2.11 was used to merge paired reads so that full CDR3 sequences could be recovered. V, D and J germline segments were assigned to the rearranged TCRbeta sequences using MiGEC v1.2.1b. Clonotype statistics and Shannon-Wiener diversity indices were computed with VDJtools v1.0.0. Except for diversity analysis, only the 250 most abundant clonotypes of each sample were used in subsequent analyses to reduce sampling bias. TCRdb ran its own pipeline on the public reads, namely fastp trimming at Q25 and MiXCR clone calling, and kept in-frame beta chains. Rows with a matching CDR3 protein are joined into one entry that keeps the most common DNA and genes. The V and J calls come from TCRdb's annotation, not from the publication. The sample profile shows around 80,000 distinct CDR3 sequences; about 75% of them were found once. 26% of the sample is taken by the ten largest.

Total RNA and DNA were co-extracted without cell sorting from around 20-30 mg of bulk tissue using the AllPrep DNA/RNA mini kit. Surgical resection was performed in China between November 2015 and 2016 on about 5 patients with histopathologically diagnosed primary liver carcinoma. At the time of sampling, the patients had chronic HBV infection and had not received any treatment. Pieces of fresh tumor and adjacent tissue were cut in half, with one half kept in RNAlater at -80 degrees C and the other half sent for histology. On this clonotype: The antigen this receptor binds is unknown. Likely a read error: the CDR3 ends without its conserved phenylalanine or tryptophan.

The CDR3 sequence runs 16 residues, both termini included. The read is trimmed to its CDR3 DNA, 48 bases read in frame from base 1. The germline V gene yields SNHLY for CDR1 and FYNNEI for CDR2. Ends trimmed: V by 5 bases, J by 11 bases; bases unmatched to a gene: 18. The clonotype originates from a man aged 40-55 years with primary liver carcinoma and hepatitis B virus infection. Sequencing input: tumor-adjacent normal liver tissue. This chain is built from TRBV2 and TRBJ2-1, with 7 central nucleotides matching TRBD2. CDR3 region: CASSSPSGGASRKQFS. The base sequence is TGTGCCAGCAGTAGTCCTAGCGGAGGGGCTAGTCGAAAGCAGTTCTCC.